These T cell receptor beta chains were read from a single sample in a study of cytotoxic CD8 clonotypes in ibrutinib-treated CLL. Produced via immunoSEQ multiplex PCR; TCRdb's table is partial and in-frame only. The sample includes about 25,000 clones, 65% to 90% of them seen just once. Sequences were derived from PBMCs, sampled after 24 months of ibrutinib treatment. These receptor sequences come from a human donor with chronic lymphocytic leukemia. CDR3s include the opening cysteine and the closing phenylalanine or tryptophan. D genes are given only for firm matches. Rows give clone size only sometimes, using once, few, many, or a class for an expanded clone.

j_call | clone_size | d_call | v_call | cdr3_aa | cdr3_nt
TRBJ1-2 | . | . | TRBV5-1 | CASSLSPGANYGYTF | TGCGCCAGCAGCTTGTCACCGGGCGCCAACTATGGCTACACCTTC
TRBJ1-3 | . | . | TRBV6-6 | CASSYSIDRNTIYF | TGTGCCAGCAGTTACTCTATAGACCGAAACACCATATATTTT
TRBJ2-2 | . | TRBD2 | TRBV6-1 | CAISESLGLVIPGELFF | TGTGCCATCAGTGAGTCACTGGGACTAGTGATCCCCGGGGAGCTGTTTTTT
TRBJ2-7 | . | TRBD2 | TRBV5-1 | CASSFSGGAEGEQYF | TGCGCCAGCAGCTTCAGCGGGGGGGCAGAAGGCGAGCAGTACTTC
TRBJ1-1 | . | TRBD1 | TRBV7-6 | CASSLGDRGGTEAFF | TGTGCCAGCAGCTTAGGGGACAGGGGTGGCACTGAAGCTTTCTTT
TRBJ1-1 | . | . | TRBV15 | CATSRDARHDTEAFF | TGTGCCACCAGCAGAGATGCGAGGCATGACACTGAAGCTTTCTTT
TRBJ2-1 | few | TRBD2 | TRBV13 | CASSLGISGGGRNEQFF | TGTGCCAGCAGCTTAGGAATTAGCGGGGGGGGCCGGAATGAGCAGTTCTTC
TRBJ1-1 | . | TRBD1 | TRBV11-1 | CASSPQGEGKTEAFF | TGTGCCAGCAGCCCCCAGGGGGAGGGGAAAACTGAAGCTTTCTTT
TRBJ1-1 | . | . | TRBV2 | CASSDPRGGDRTEAFF | TGTGCCAGCAGTGACCCTCGGGGGGGAGATCGGACTGAAGCTTTCTTT
TRBJ2-3 | . | TRBD1 | TRBV27 | CASRTGTGGVNTQYF | TGTGCCAGCAGGACAGGGACAGGGGGCGTAAATACGCAGTATTTT
TRBJ2-7 | . | TRBD1 | TRBV29-1 | CSVEIWDRRSYEQYF | TGCAGCGTTGAAATTTGGGACAGGAGATCCTACGAGCAGTACTTC
TRBJ1-6 | . | TRBD1 | TRBV2 | CASRDRGGYNSPLHF | TGTGCCAGCAGGGACAGGGGAGGTTACAATTCACCCCTCCACTTT
TRBJ2-7 | . | . | TRBV2 | CASTSRGYEQYF | TGTGCCAGCACGAGCAGGGGCTACGAGCAGTACTTC
TRBJ2-1 | . | . | TRBV5-6 | CASSLGQGIEQFF | TGTGCCAGCAGCTTGGGCCAGGGTATTGAGCAGTTCTTC
TRBJ1-2 | . | TRBD1 | TRBV9 | CASSLAGGDYGYTF | TGTGCCAGCAGCCTAGCAGGGGGCGACTATGGCTACACCTTC
TRBJ2-5 | . | . | TRBV9 | CASSVVPDWQETQYF | TGTGCCAGCAGCGTAGTCCCGGACTGGCAAGAGACCCAGTACTTC
TRBJ2-1 | . | TRBD2 | TRBV5-1 | CASSLLAGAYNEQFF | TGCGCCAGCAGCTTGTTGGCGGGGGCCTACAATGAGCAGTTCTTC
TRBJ2-2 | . | . | TRBV7-2 | CASSPLLGLVVTGELFF | TGTGCCAGCAGCCCCCTGCTAGGGCTAGTTGTCACCGGGGAGCTGTTTTTT
TRBJ2-7 | once | . | TRBV6-5 | CASSYSASPSYEQYF | TGTGCCAGCAGTTACTCTGCTAGTCCATCCTACGAGCAGTACTTC
TRBJ2-3 | . | . | TRBV5-1 | CASSLGPVSSTDTQYF | TGCGCCAGCAGCTTGGGTCCAGTCTCTAGCACAGATACGCAGTATTTT
TRBJ2-7 | once | . | TRBV27 | CASSIHGSGALRKEVYEQYF | TGTGCCAGCAGTATCCACGGGTCAGGGGCTCTTAGAAAAGAAGTCTACGAGCAGTACTTC
TRBJ2-4 | . | . | TRBV29-1 | CSARGGAKNIQYF | TGCAGCGCCCGAGGGGGGGCCAAAAACATTCAGTACTTC
TRBJ1-3 | . | . | TRBV5-1 | CASSWNQGAGNTIYF | TGCGCCAGCAGCTGGAATCAGGGAGCTGGAAACACCATATATTTT
TRBJ2-2 | few | TRBD1 | TRBV27 | CASSLFGTGANTGELFF | TGTGCCAGCAGTTTATTTGGGACAGGGGCGAACACCGGGGAGCTGTTTTTT
TRBJ2-7 | once | . | TRBV6-1 | CASSELGDSYEQYF | TGTGCCAGCAGTGAACTAGGGGACTCCTACGAGCAGTACTTC
TRBJ1-2 | . | TRBD1 | TRBV28 | CASGQGNYGYTF | TGTGCCAGTGGACAGGGCAACTATGGCTACACCTTC
TRBJ1-2 | . | . | TRBV27 | CASSLQTGAYGYTF | TGTGCCAGCAGTTTACAGACAGGAGCTTATGGCTACACCTTC
TRBJ1-3 | . | . | TRBV7-6 | CASSPLTFSGNTIYF | TGTGCCAGCAGCCCCTTAACCTTCTCTGGAAACACCATATATTTT
TRBJ1-1 | . | . | TRBV5-1 | CASSLAMGDTEAFF | TGCGCCAGCAGCTTGGCTATGGGTGACACTGAAGCTTTCTTT
TRBJ2-7 | once | . | TRBV15 | CATSRKKAGTLTYEQYF | TGTGCCACCAGCAGAAAAAAAGCCGGGACGCTTACCTACGAGCAGTACTTC
TRBJ2-6 | . | . | TRBV7-8 | CASSLAAANVLTF | TGTGCCAGCAGCTTAGCGGCAGCCAACGTCCTGACTTTC
TRBJ2-2 | . | TRBD2 | TRBV9 | CASSRGRAVYTGELFF | TGTGCCAGCAGCCGAGGGAGGGCAGTGTACACCGGGGAGCTGTTTTTT
TRBJ2-7 | . | TRBD1 | TRBV18 | CASSPETGFKYF | TGTGCCAGCTCACCAGAGACAGGGTTTAAGTACTTC
TRBJ1-2 | . | . | TRBV5-1 | CASSSAGYNNYGYTF | TGTGCCAGCAGCTCTGCGGGTTATAACAACTATGGCTACACCTTC
TRBJ2-7 | . | . | TRBV7-8 | CASSLVGYEQYF | TGTGCCAGCAGCTTAGTAGGCTACGAGCAGTACTTC
TRBJ1-1 | . | . | TRBV11-2 | CASSLGPRGPPLRAFF | TGTGCCAGCAGCTTAGGTCCTCGGGGGCCCCCTCTGCGAGCTTTCTTT
TRBJ1-5 | . | . | TRBV4-2 | CASSQDVVQPQHF | TGTGCCAGCAGCCAAGATGTGGTTCAGCCCCAGCATTTT
TRBJ2-2 | once | . | TRBV5-1 | CASSLGATVNTGELFF | TGCGCCAGCAGCTTGGGGGCGACGGTGAACACCGGGGAGCTGTTTTTT